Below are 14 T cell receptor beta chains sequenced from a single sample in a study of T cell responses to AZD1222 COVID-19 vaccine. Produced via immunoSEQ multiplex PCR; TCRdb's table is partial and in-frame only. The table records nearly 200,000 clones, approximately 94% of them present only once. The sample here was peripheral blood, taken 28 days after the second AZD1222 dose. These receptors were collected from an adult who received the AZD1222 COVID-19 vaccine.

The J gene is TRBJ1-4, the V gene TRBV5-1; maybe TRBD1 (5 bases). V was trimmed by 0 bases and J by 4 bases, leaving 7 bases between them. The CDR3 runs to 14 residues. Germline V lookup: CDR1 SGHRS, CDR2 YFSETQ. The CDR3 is CASSLERGNEKLFF. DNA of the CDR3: TGCGCCAGCAGCTTGGAAAGGGGTAATGAAAAACTGTTTTTT.

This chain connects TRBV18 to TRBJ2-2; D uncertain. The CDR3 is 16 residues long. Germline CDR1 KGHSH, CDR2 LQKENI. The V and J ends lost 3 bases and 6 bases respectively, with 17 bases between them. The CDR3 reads CASSPKKTVTAGELFF. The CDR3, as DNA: TGTGCCAGCTCACCCAAAAAAACCGTGACCGCCGGGGAGCTGTTTTTT.

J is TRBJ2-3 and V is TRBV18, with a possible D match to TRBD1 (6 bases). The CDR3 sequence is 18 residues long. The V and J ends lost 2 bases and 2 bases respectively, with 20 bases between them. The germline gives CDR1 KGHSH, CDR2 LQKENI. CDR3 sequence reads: CASSPFSISQGLTDTQYF. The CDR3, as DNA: TGTGCCAGCTCACCATTCTCAATTAGCCAGGGGCTCACAGATACGCAGTATTTT.

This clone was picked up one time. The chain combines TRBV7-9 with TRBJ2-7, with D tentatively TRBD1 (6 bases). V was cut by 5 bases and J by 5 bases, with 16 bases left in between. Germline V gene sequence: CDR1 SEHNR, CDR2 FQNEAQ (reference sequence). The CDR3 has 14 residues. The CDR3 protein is CASSPPGQKDEQYF. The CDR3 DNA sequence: TGTGCCAGCAGCCCACCAGGACAGAAGGACGAGCAGTACTTC.

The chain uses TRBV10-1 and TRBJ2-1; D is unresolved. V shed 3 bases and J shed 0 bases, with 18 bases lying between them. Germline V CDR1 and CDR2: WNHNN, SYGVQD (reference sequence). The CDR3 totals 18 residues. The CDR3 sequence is CASSDLDGLLNSYNEQFF. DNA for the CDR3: TGCGCCAGCAGTGACTTGGACGGTTTACTCAACTCCTACAATGAGCAGTTCTTC.

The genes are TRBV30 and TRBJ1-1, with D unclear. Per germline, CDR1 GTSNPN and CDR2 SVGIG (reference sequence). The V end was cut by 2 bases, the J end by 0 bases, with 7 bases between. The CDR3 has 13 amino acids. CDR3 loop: CAWSYTMNTEAFF. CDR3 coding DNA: TGTGCCTGGAGTTATACTATGAACACTGAAGCTTTCTTT.

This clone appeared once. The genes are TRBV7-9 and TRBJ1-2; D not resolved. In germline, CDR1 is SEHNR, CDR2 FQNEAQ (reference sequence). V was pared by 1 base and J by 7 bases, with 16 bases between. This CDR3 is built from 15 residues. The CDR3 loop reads CASSLERGFNGGYTF. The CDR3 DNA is TGTGCCAGCAGCTTAGAACGAGGGTTTAATGGTGGCTACACCTTC.

CDR3 in amino acids: CAWSPSLYRGWSEKLFF. The CDR3 nucleotides read TGTGCCTGGAGTCCCTCCCTTTACAGGGGTTGGTCGGAAAAACTGTTTTTT. The J gene is TRBJ1-4, the V gene TRBV30, with 7 bases matching TRBD1. V trimming: 2 bases; J trimming: 8 bases; junction bases outside the gene matches: 17. Germline CDR1 reads GTSNPN; CDR2 reads SVGIG (reference sequence). This CDR3 comprises 17 residues. The entire variable domain, with the rest obtained from reference TRBV30 and TRBJ1-4, is as follows: SQTIHQWPATLVQPVGSPLSLECTVEGTSNPNLYWYRQAAGRGLQLLFYSVGIGQISSEVPQNLSASRPQDRQFILSSKKLLLSDSGFYLCAWSPSLYRGWSEKLFFGSGTQLSVL.

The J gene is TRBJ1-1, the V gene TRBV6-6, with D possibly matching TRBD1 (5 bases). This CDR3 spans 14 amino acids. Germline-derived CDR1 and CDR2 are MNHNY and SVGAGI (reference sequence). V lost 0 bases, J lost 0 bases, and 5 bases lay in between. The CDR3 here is CASSYSDMNTEAFF. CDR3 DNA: TGTGCCAGCAGTTACTCGGACATGAACACTGAAGCTTTCTTT.

The CDR3 loop is CASSSPQGYTEAFF. As DNA, the CDR3 is TGTGCCAGCAGCTCCCCCCAGGGTTACACTGAAGCTTTCTTT. The chain is built from TRBV7-9 and TRBJ1-1, with D perhaps matching TRBD1 (5 bases). This CDR3 is 14 amino acids long. V lost 4 bases, J lost 3 bases, and 12 bases lay in between. Germline V gives CDR1 SEHNR, CDR2 FQNEAQ (reference sequence). Full variable domain (outside the CDR3, taken from reference TRBV7-9 and TRBJ1-1): DTGVSQNPRHKITKRGQNVTFRCDPISEHNRLYWYRQTLGQGPEFLTYFQNEAQLEKSRLLSDRFSAERPKGSFSTLEIQRTEQGDSAMYLCASSSPQGYTEAFFGQGTRLTVV.

The CDR3 sequence is CASSLGVNEQYF. As DNA, the CDR3 is TGCGCCAGCAGCTTGGGGGTAAACGAGCAGTACTTC. The J gene is TRBJ2-7, the V gene TRBV5-1; D unclear. Germline V gene lookup returns CDR1 SGHRS and CDR2 YFSETQ. This CDR3 comprises 12 residues. Trimming took off 0 bases at V and 5 bases at J, with 6 bases between the two ends.

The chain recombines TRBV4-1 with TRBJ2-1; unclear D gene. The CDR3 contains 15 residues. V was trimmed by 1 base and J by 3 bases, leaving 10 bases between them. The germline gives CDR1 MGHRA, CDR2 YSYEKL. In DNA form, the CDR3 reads TGCGCCAGCAGCCAAGCAGCGAGCTACTACAATGAGCAGTTCTTC. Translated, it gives CASSQAASYYNEQFF.

The CDR3 bases are TGTGCCAGCAGCTTAGTCTGGACAGGCGGAAACACCATATATTTT. Residues: CASSLVWTGGNTIYF. The V gene is TRBV7-9, the J gene TRBJ1-3, with TRBD1 matching 7 bases. This CDR3 is 15 amino acids long. Germline V gene lookup returns CDR1 SEHNR and CDR2 FQNEAQ (reference sequence). Germline trimming cut 1 base from V and 4 bases from J; bases unmatched to any gene: 4.

This chain's CDR3 is CASTLAGTNGYTF. In DNA form, the CDR3 reads TGTGCCAGTACCTTGGCCGGGACAAATGGCTACACCTTC. The rearrangement links TRBV19 to TRBJ1-2; D is possibly TRBD1 (6 bases). The V and J ends lost 7 bases and 6 bases respectively, with 15 bases between them. Looked up from germline, CDR1 is LNHDA and CDR2 is SQIVND (reference sequence). The CDR3 length is 13 residues.